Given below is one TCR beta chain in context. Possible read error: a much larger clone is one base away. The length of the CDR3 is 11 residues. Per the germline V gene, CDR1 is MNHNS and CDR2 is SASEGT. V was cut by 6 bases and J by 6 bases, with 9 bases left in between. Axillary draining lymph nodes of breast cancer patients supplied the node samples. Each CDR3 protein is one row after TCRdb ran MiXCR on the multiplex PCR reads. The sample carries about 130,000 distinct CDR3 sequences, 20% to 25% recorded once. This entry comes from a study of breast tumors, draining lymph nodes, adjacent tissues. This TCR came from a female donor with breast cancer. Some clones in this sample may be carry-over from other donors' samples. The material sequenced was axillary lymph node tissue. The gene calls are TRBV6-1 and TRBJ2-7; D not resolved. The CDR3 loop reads CASSQTCEQYF. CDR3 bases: TGTGCCAGCAGCCAGACCTGCGAGCAGTACTTC.